This T cell receptor beta chain was identified in a study of blood T cells in healthy people across ages. Extractions gave at least 6 micrograms of total RNA per sample. A second roughly 6 to 11 cycle PCR used barcoded and J-beta primers. TCRdb recomputed calls from the 5' RACE reads with MiXCR, one row per CDR3 protein. The data hold 700,000 or so distinct CDR3 sequences, with approximately 21% observed a single time. The trim removed 4 bases at V and 8 bases at J, leaving 8 bases unmatched. The CDR3 spans 14 residues. Per the germline V gene, CDR1 is MDHEN and CDR2 is SYDVKM. This clonotype has only a few counts. Its antigen is unidentified. Whole-study findings and limits: Per million T cells, the diversity of TCR beta decreased roughly linearly as age advanced. No one knew whether donors had CMV, which possibly confounded expanded clonotype changes.

The material sequenced was blood. The chain is built from TRBV28 and TRBJ2-1, with 7 bases aligning to TRBD2. The clonotype comes from a man between 70 and 80 years old in good health. Here the CDR3 reads CASSYAPGGYEQFF. CDR3 DNA sequence: TGTGCCAGCAGTTACGCACCGGGGGGATATGAGCAGTTCTTC.